The 21 T cell receptor beta chains below all came from one sample that was sequenced in a study of OX40 agonist ivuxolimab in advanced cancers. Profiled with immunoSEQ multiplex PCR; TCRdb holds only in-frame clones, not every one. In the table there are tens of thousands of clones, more than 75% of which are singletons. The sequencing here drew on CD4+ or CD8+ T cells sorted from blood, taken in a trial of the OX40 agonist ivuxolimab. Receptors were obtained from an adult with an advanced solid tumor such as melanoma, head and neck, liver or kidney cancer.

This clone was seen only once. The chain links TRBV13 to TRBJ2-5; 12 positions agree with TRBD2. Looked up from germline, CDR1 is PRHDT and CDR2 is FYEKMQ (reference sequence). The CDR3 runs 16 residues. V lost 4 bases, J lost 5 bases, and 8 bases stayed unmatched. The CDR3 DNA sequence: TGTGCCAGCAGCTCGACTAGCGGGGGAATTAGCGAGACCCAGTACTTC. Translation: CASSSTSGGISETQYF.

The chain uses TRBV28 and TRBJ1-2; D is uncertain. This CDR3 region has 12 residues. From germline, CDR1 is MDHEN and CDR2 SYDVKM. V lost 10 bases, J lost 5 bases, and 14 bases lay in between. The CDR3 nucleotides are TGTGCCACCTCGGGCCTTGCATATGGCTACACCTTC. Its protein is CATSGLAYGYTF.

The chain employs TRBV6-5 and TRBJ1-2, with D tentatively TRBD1 (6 bases). The CDR3 length is 14 residues. Germline CDR1 reads MNHEY; CDR2 reads SVGAGI. Trimming left V 5 bases short and J 5 bases short, with 15 bases between. CDR3 residues: CASSTRGGAYGYTF. CDR3 bases: TGTGCCAGCAGTACACGGGGGGGGGCTTATGGCTACACCTTC.

This rearrangement joins TRBV27 to TRBJ2-5; 7 nucleotides align to TRBD1. The trim removed 6 bases at V and 1 base at J, leaving 5 bases unmatched. This CDR3 is 14 amino acids long. Germline-derived CDR1 and CDR2 are MNHEY and SMNVEV (reference sequence). CDR3 nucleotide sequence: TGTGCCAGCAGGACAGGGTACCTCCAAGAGACCCAGTACTTC. Protein: CASRTGYLQETQYF.

V and J are TRBV5-4 and TRBJ2-5, with a possible D match to TRBD2 (7 bases). CDR1 SGHNT and CDR2 YYREEE come from the germline V gene (reference sequence). This CDR3 has 15 residues. Between the trimmed V and J ends, which lost 0 bases and 1 base, there was a span of 10 bases. The CDR3 spells CASSLGGGGQETQYF. The DNA for the CDR3 is TGTGCCAGCAGCTTGGGGGGGGGCGGCCAAGAGACCCAGTACTTC.

The gene calls are TRBV18 and TRBJ1-6; D is unresolved. Trimming removed 1 base at V and 1 base at J, with 14 bases between. The CDR3 sequence is 18 residues long. Germline V gene sequence: CDR1 KGHSH, CDR2 LQKENI. DNA of the CDR3: TGTGCCAGCTCACCACTTAATCTGGGAGGATCCTATAATTCACCCCTCCACTTT. Translation: CASSPLNLGGSYNSPLHF.

This chain connects TRBV11-2 to TRBJ2-2, with D uncertain. This CDR3 comprises 14 residues. Trimming shortened V by 5 bases and J by 0 bases, and 7 bases separated the two germline ends. Germline V CDR1 and CDR2: SGHAT, FQNNGV. This CDR3 reads CASSPGPNTGELFF. The CDR3 DNA reads as TGTGCCAGCAGCCCCGGACCGAACACCGGGGAGCTGTTTTTT.

In the case of this clone: One end of the junction fails to match germline, which may point to a read error. J is TRBJ1-2 and V is TRBV6-1; the D gene is possibly TRBD1 (6 bases). The CDR3 totals 14 residues. Germline loops: CDR1 MNHNS, CDR2 SASEGT. CDR3 residues: CASREGGGSYGYTF. The CDR3 bases are TGTGCCAGCAGGGAAGGGGGGGGTAGTTATGGCTACACCTTC.

The chain employs TRBV6-5 and TRBJ1-3; D remains ambiguous. The germline gives CDR1 MNHEY, CDR2 SVGAGI. The CDR3 extends over 15 amino acids. Trimming stripped 6 bases from V and 0 bases from J, with 12 bases between. The CDR3 reads CASRNGKYSGNTIYF. The CDR3, as DNA: TGTGCCAGCAGAAACGGGAAATACTCTGGAAACACCATATATTTT.

The V call is TRBV5-6, the J call TRBJ1-2; D remains unclear. The CDR3 totals 13 residues. Trimming stripped 2 bases from V and 2 bases from J, with 7 bases between. Germline V gene data show CDR1 as SGHDT and CDR2 as YYEEEE. As DNA, the CDR3 is TGTGCCAGCAGCTTCGGGATCAACTATGGCTACACCTTC. Its translation is CASSFGINYGYTF. Combining the CDR3 with reference TRBV5-6 and TRBJ1-2 gives the whole variable domain DAGVTQSPTHLIKTRGQQVTLRCSPKSGHDTVSWYQQALGQGPQFIFQYYEEEERQRGNFPDRFSGHQFPNYSSELNVNALLLGDSALYLCASSFGINYGYTFGSGTRLTVV.

The chain employs TRBV29-1 and TRBJ2-5; a possible D gene is TRBD1 (5 bases). The germline V gene has CDR1 SQVTM and CDR2 ANQGSEA. Trimming cost V 3 bases and J 1 base, with 9 bases left between them. The CDR3 contains 13 residues. In DNA form, the CDR3 reads TGCAGCGTTGAGGGGCAGGGCCAAGAGACCCAGTACTTC. Encoded protein: CSVEGQGQETQYF.

The V and J genes are TRBV6-5 and TRBJ1-1; D ambiguous. This CDR3 has 14 amino acids. Trimming left V 2 bases short and J 5 bases short, with 12 bases between. CDR1 is MNHEY and CDR2 is SVGAGI in the germline V gene. The CDR3 loop is CASSYRTDATEAFF. Written as DNA, the CDR3 is TGTGCCAGCAGTTACCGTACAGACGCGACTGAAGCTTTCTTT.

The CDR3 sequence: CASSTTGAGGEQYF. In DNA form, the CDR3 reads TGTGCCAGCAGTACGACAGGGGCCGGGGGCGAGCAGTACTTC. The chain is built from TRBV27 and TRBJ2-7; 8 bases are a match to TRBD1. CDR1 is MNHEY, CDR2 SMNVEV, per germline (reference sequence). The CDR3 extends over 14 amino acids. The J segment lost 6 bases and the V segment lost 5 bases, leaving 9 bases of the junction unmatched.

This sequence joins TRBV6-6 and TRBJ1-5; 10 positions match TRBD1. CDR1 MNHNY and CDR2 SVGAGI come from the germline V gene (reference sequence). The CDR3 sequence is 16 residues long. J gave up 3 bases and V 2 bases, and 4 bases lay outside the gene matches. CDR3 sequence: CASSYRGQGLNQPQHF. The CDR3 coding sequence is TGTGCCAGCAGTTACCGGGGACAGGGGCTCAATCAGCCCCAGCATTTT.

This chain uses TRBV2 with TRBJ1-2, with 9 bases that match TRBD1. Trimming at V came to 10 bases and at J to 7 bases, leaving 22 bases not matched to a gene. Germline assignment: CDR1 SNHLY and CDR2 FYNNEI. The CDR3 length is 17 residues. CDR3 bases: TGTGCCACCACCCTGGGGGGACAGGGAGGGTTAGTCGTTGGCTACACCTTC. It encodes CATTLGGQGGLVVGYTF.

This chain uses TRBV18 with TRBJ2-7, with D perhaps matching TRBD1 (5 bases). The ends were cut back, 1 base at V and 2 bases at J, with 12 bases in the middle. Germline V CDR1 and CDR2: KGHSH, LQKENI. The CDR3 sequence is 15 residues long. The CDR3 loop is CASSPRIDSTYEQYF. The CDR3 bases are TGTGCCAGCTCACCACGGATAGACAGCACCTACGAGCAGTACTTC.

This clone showed up just a few times. The rearrangement links TRBV11-1 to TRBJ2-1; 12 positions match TRBD1. The CDR3 extends over 15 amino acids. Germline CDR1 and CDR2: SGHAT and FQDESV (reference sequence). The V segment lost 3 bases and the J segment 12 bases; nucleotides outside the gene matches: 9. The CDR3 region is CASSFGDRGPRPQFF. CDR3 bases: TGTGCCAGCAGCTTCGGGGACAGGGGGCCGAGGCCGCAGTTCTTC.

The chain has TRBV28 and TRBJ1-5, with TRBD1 matching over 10 bases. Germline V gene sequence: CDR1 MDHEN, CDR2 SYDVKM. With 6 bases clipped from V and 6 bases from J, the junction kept 5 bases outside the gene matches. This CDR3 is 14 amino acids long. The DNA of the CDR3 is TGTGCCAGCAGCATCGGGACAGGGGTTCAGCCCCAGCATTTT. Protein product: CASSIGTGVQPQHF.

The J gene is TRBJ1-2, the V gene TRBV5-1; D may be TRBD1 (6 bases). CDR1 is SGHRS and CDR2 is YFSETQ in the germline V gene. V was shortened by 0 bases and J by 5 bases, with 14 bases between the two germline ends. CDR3 length: 15 amino acids. CDR3 DNA sequence: TGCGCCAGCAGCTTGGGGCCAGGGGAAGGGTATGGCTACACCTTC. Its translation: CASSLGPGEGYGYTF.

The CDR3 loop is CASSPGTGVENEQFF. The DNA for the CDR3 is TGTGCCAGCTCCCCCGGGACAGGGGTCGAAAATGAGCAGTTCTTC. The chain uses TRBV18 and TRBJ2-1; 10 nucleotides match TRBD1. With V trimmed by 6 bases and J by 7 bases, 9 bases remained unmatched. There are 15 residues in the CDR3. Germline CDR1 KGHSH, CDR2 LQKENI.

The chain couples TRBV27 to TRBJ2-1, with 13 bases fitting TRBD2. The CDR3 spans 17 residues. J was trimmed by 4 bases and V by 4 bases; bases with no gene match: 7. The germline V gene encodes CDR1 MNHEY and CDR2 SMNVEV (reference sequence). CDR3 protein: CASSSVRTSGGYNEQFF. CDR3 bases: TGTGCCAGCAGTTCGGTACGGACTAGCGGGGGTTACAATGAGCAGTTCTTC.